The clone carrying this T cell receptor beta chain appeared a few times. The sample comes from a study of blood T cell repertoires in COVID-19. Study details: Samples came from the United States, Italy and Spain, spanning acute and convalescent COVID-19. The cDNA or gDNA used as material had been derived from T cells, B-cell-depleted T cells, or PBMCs.

The germline gives CDR1 MNHEY, CDR2 SVGAGI. The CDR3 totals 15 residues. With V trimmed by 7 bases and J by 1 base, 8 bases remained unmatched. Per the original methods: Estimation of nucleated cell counts relied on the amplification of reference gene primers. Assay used: immunoSEQ multiplex PCR; TCRdb lists only in-frame clones, some missing. V and J calls and clone size are those listed in that table; D and trimming were worked out from the DNA. There are some 200,000 clones in the sample; roughly 89% occur only once, and 3.5% to 4.5% lies in the top ten. The sequence derives from a man aged 18-30 years with active or convalescent COVID-19. This rearrangement joins TRBV6-5 to TRBJ1-2; 8 bases are a match to TRBD1. Sequencing was done on a sample of peripheral blood. DNA for the CDR3: TGTGCCAGCACTGGGACAGGTGCAATTAACTATGGCTACACCTTC. Translating it yields CASTGTGAINYGYTF.